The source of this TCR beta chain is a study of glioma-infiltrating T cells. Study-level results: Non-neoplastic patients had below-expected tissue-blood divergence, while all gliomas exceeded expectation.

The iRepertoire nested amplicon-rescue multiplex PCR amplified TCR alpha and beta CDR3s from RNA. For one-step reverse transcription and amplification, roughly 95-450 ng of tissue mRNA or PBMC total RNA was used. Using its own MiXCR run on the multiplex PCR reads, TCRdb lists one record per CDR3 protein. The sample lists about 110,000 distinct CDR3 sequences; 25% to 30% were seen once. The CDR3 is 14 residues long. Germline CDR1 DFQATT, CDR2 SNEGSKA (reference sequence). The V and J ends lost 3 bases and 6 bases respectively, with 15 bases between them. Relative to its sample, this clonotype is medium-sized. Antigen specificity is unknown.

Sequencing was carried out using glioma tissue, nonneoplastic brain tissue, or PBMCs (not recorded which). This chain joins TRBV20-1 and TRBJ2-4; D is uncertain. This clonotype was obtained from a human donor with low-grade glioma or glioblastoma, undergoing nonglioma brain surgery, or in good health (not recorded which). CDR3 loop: CSASIVRKLNIQYF. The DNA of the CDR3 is TGCAGTGCTAGTATCGTGCGGAAATTAAACATTCAGTACTTC.